This T cell receptor (beta chain) originates from a study of T cells in Graves' hyperthyroidism and ophthalmopathy. Overall study findings and caveats: Ophthalmopathy, which appeared later, was predicted by the model a median roughly 6.6 months before onset.

Uncontrolled infection, other autoimmune disease, pregnancy or lactation barred patients from enrollment. Trimming shortened V by 6 bases and J by 3 bases, and 18 bases separated the two germline ends. Germline V gene lookup returns CDR1 SQVTM and CDR2 ANQGSEA. The CDR3 runs 14 residues. Only one count was recorded for this clonotype. What it binds is not known. From RNA transcripts, TCR beta CDR3 regions were amplified. First-round RT-PCR with HTBI primers amplified the TCR CDR3 region. TCRdb ran MiXCR on the multiplex PCR reads and lists one entry per CDR3 protein. The table records about 540,000 distinct CDR3 sequences, 46% of them present only once.

V usage is TRBV29-1 and J usage is TRBJ2-7, with a tentative D call TRBD1 (5 bases). The sequenced sample consisted of peripheral blood or thyroid tissue (not recorded which). The receptor was derived from a woman under 30 with Graves' hyperthyroidism. The CDR3 protein is CSVPGNSHGYEQYF. CDR3 nucleotide sequence: TGCAGCGTCCCAGGGAATTCGCATGGCTACGAGCAGTACTTC.